Listed here are 10 T cell receptor beta chains from one sample, sequenced in a study of memory CD4+ T cells and cytomegalovirus serostatus. The table came from immunoSEQ multiplex PCR; TCRdb's copy has only in-frame clones and leaves some out. This repertoire shows 35,000 to 45,000 clones, 70% to 80% found once; its top ten account for 0.95% to 1.2%. Single viable CD3+CD4+CD8-CD45RO+ cells were sorted as the memory CD4+ T cells. The sample consisted of memory CD4+ T cells from blood. The receptors shown here come from an adult in good health and CMV-seronegative.

Only one count was recorded for this clone. The V and J genes are TRBV27 and TRBJ1-3; TRBD1 is a possible D gene (5 bases). The CDR3 has 16 amino acids. Per germline, CDR1 MNHEY and CDR2 SMNVEV (reference sequence). V was pared by 8 bases and J by 0 bases, with 17 bases between. CDR3 amino acids: CASPKVGHLSGNTIYF. The CDR3 DNA follows: TGTGCCAGCCCAAAGGTCGGACACCTCTCTGGAAACACCATATATTTT.

The CDR3 nucleotides are TGCAGCGCGGCGGCCCGGGACAGGGGGCCCCAAAACATTCAGTACTTC. Translation: CSAAARDRGPQNIQYF. This chain links TRBV29-1 with TRBJ2-4; 12 nucleotides line up with TRBD1. This CDR3 spans 16 amino acids. The germline V gene encodes CDR1 SQVTM and CDR2 ANQGSEA. V was clipped by 7 bases and J by 5 bases; unmatched bases: 12.

The gene calls are TRBV5-1 and TRBJ2-2, with 9 bases aligning to TRBD1. This CDR3 is built from 15 residues. V was pared by 4 bases and J by 7 bases, with 8 bases of the junction left unmatched. Germline V gives CDR1 SGHRS, CDR2 YFSETQ. The CDR3, as DNA: TGCGCCAGCAGCCCTGGGACAGGGTTTGGCGGGGAGCTGTTTTTT. Encoded protein: CASSPGTGFGGELFF.

This clone occurred once. This chain connects TRBV7-6 to TRBJ2-1; D remains ambiguous. The V end was cut by 1 base, the J end by 1 base, with 5 bases between. The CDR3 has 14 residues. Germline CDR1 reads SGHVS; CDR2 reads FNYEAQ. For the CDR3, the DNA is TGTGCCAGCAGCTTAGAAGGATCCTACAATGAGCAGTTCTTC. Its translation is CASSLEGSYNEQFF.

This chain uses TRBV18 with TRBJ2-7; 7 bases agree with TRBD2. Trimming took 0 bases from V and 2 from J; bases not matched to a gene: 1. Germline values: CDR1 KGHSH, CDR2 LQKENI. This CDR3 comprises 14 residues. The CDR3 DNA reads as TGTGCCAGCTCACCACCGGGACTAACCTACGAGCAGTACTTC. Protein sequence: CASSPPGLTYEQYF.

This sequence joins TRBV6-1 and TRBJ1-1, with TRBD1 identical over 9 bases. CDR3 size: 15 residues. Germline CDR1 reads MNHNS; CDR2 reads SASEGT. V was clipped by 8 bases and J by 3 bases; unmatched bases: 10. CDR3: CASPGQGFLYTEAFF. The CDR3 DNA reads as TGTGCCAGCCCGGGACAGGGCTTTTTGTACACTGAAGCTTTCTTT.

V usage is TRBV9 and J usage is TRBJ2-1; 12 nucleotides align to TRBD2. This CDR3 contains 15 residues. Germline assignment: CDR1 SGDLS and CDR2 YYNGEE. Losses at the gene ends were 1 base for V and 8 bases for J; bases not matched to a gene: 4. The chain's CDR3 is CASSVWLAGGHEQFF. In DNA form, the CDR3 reads TGTGCCAGCAGCGTATGGCTAGCGGGAGGGCATGAGCAGTTCTTC.

This sequence joins TRBV7-2 and TRBJ2-5; D gene ambiguous. The V and J ends lost 1 base and 7 bases respectively, with 7 bases between them. The CDR3 runs 12 residues. Germline CDR1 and CDR2: SGHTA and FQGNSA. The CDR3 nucleotides read TGTGCCAGCAGCTTAGGTCGGGTGACCCAGTACTTC. Residues: CASSLGRVTQYF.

The V gene is TRBV7-6, the J gene TRBJ2-3, with a tentative D call TRBD1 (5 bases). V was shortened by 6 bases and J by 0 bases, with 13 bases between the two germline ends. CDR3 size: 15 residues. Germline CDR1 and CDR2: SGHVS and FNYEAQ. CDR3 amino acids: CASRAQDISTDTQYF. In DNA, the CDR3 is TGTGCCAGCAGGGCACAGGACATAAGCACAGATACGCAGTATTTT.

The rearrangement links TRBV15 to TRBJ1-5; D might be TRBD1 (6 bases). This CDR3 comprises 13 residues. CDR1 is LNHNV, CDR2 YYDKDF, per germline (reference sequence). V gave up 1 base and J gave up 7 bases, with 8 bases separating them. The CDR3 is CATSRGGGQPQHF. The CDR3 DNA reads TGTGCCACCAGCAGAGGAGGGGGGCAGCCCCAGCATTTT.